Listed below are T cell receptor beta chains from one sample, sequenced in a study of neurological immune-mediated disorders. TCRdb recomputed calls from the 5' RACE reads with MiXCR, one row per CDR3 protein. The top ten clones hold 5% to 7.5% of a sample with 32,000 or so distinct CDR3 sequences, roughly 12% of them seen once. The sequencing sample was made of PBMCs. The receptors were sampled from a woman aged 55-75 years in good health. Both conserved end residues are part of each CDR3. The D gene is left open where the match is weak. Some rows have no size entry. The others give once, few or many, or a class for an expanded clone.

d_call: TRBD2; j_call: TRBJ2-3; v_call: TRBV29-1; clone_size: many; cdr3_nt: TGCAGCGTTGACCCTAGCGGGGGAGCAGATACGCAGTATTTT; cdr3_aa: CSVDPSGGADTQYF
d_call: .; j_call: TRBJ2-7; v_call: TRBV4-3; clone_size: many; cdr3_nt: TGCGCCAGCAGCCTGGGAGCAGGGGACTACGAGCAGTACTTC; cdr3_aa: CASSLGAGDYEQYF
d_call: TRBD1; j_call: TRBJ1-1; v_call: TRBV20-1; clone_size: many; cdr3_nt: TGCAGTGCTAGTGGGACAGGGCGGGACACTGAAGCTTTCTTT; cdr3_aa: CSASGTGRDTEAFF
d_call: .; j_call: TRBJ1-1; v_call: TRBV5-1; clone_size: many; cdr3_nt: TGCGCCAGCAGCTTCCAGGGGCGCGAGGCGAACACTGAAGCTTTCTTT; cdr3_aa: CASSFQGREANTEAFF
d_call: .; j_call: TRBJ2-5; v_call: TRBV7-7; clone_size: .; cdr3_nt: TGTGCAAGCAGCTCTGGACTTGTTCAAGAGACCCTGTACTTC; cdr3_aa: CASSSGLVQETLYF
d_call: TRBD2; j_call: TRBJ2-3; v_call: TRBV4-3; clone_size: many; cdr3_nt: TGCGCCAGCAGCCAAGGTCTAGCGGGGGGAATAGATACGCAGTATTTT; cdr3_aa: CASSQGLAGGIDTQYF
d_call: TRBD1; j_call: TRBJ1-6; v_call: TRBV19; clone_size: .; cdr3_nt: TGTGCCAGTAGTGAGGACAGGAGTAATTCACCCCTCCACTTT; cdr3_aa: CASSEDRSNSPLHF
d_call: TRBD1; j_call: TRBJ2-1; v_call: TRBV9; clone_size: many; cdr3_nt: TGTGCCAGCAGCGTAGCTTTGACAGGGGGAGCAATGGGTGAGCAGTTCTTC; cdr3_aa: CASSVALTGGAMGEQFF
d_call: TRBD2; j_call: TRBJ2-5; v_call: TRBV5-1; clone_size: .; cdr3_nt: TGCGCCAGCAGCTTGTCCCAGGGAGGGCAAGAGACCCATTACTTC; cdr3_aa: CASSLSQGGQETHYF
d_call: .; j_call: TRBJ2-1; v_call: TRBV11-1; clone_size: many; cdr3_nt: TGTGCCAGCAGCTTAGACCCTGGGTGGTACAATGAGCAGTTCTTC; cdr3_aa: CASSLDPGWYNEQFF
d_call: TRBD2; j_call: TRBJ2-7; v_call: TRBV2; clone_size: .; cdr3_nt: TGTGCCAGCGATCCGGGAGGCTTTTCCGACGAGCAGTACTTC; cdr3_aa: CASDPGGFSDEQYF
d_call: TRBD1; j_call: TRBJ2-3; v_call: TRBV7-2; clone_size: .; cdr3_nt: TGTGCCAGCAGCTTCCGGGACAGAGCCACAGATACGCAGTATTTT; cdr3_aa: CASSFRDRATDTQYF
d_call: .; j_call: TRBJ1-2; v_call: TRBV18; clone_size: many; cdr3_nt: TGTGCCAGCTCATTCGGGGTTGACTATGGCTACACCTTC; cdr3_aa: CASSFGVDYGYTF
d_call: .; j_call: TRBJ1-1; v_call: TRBV12-3/TRBV12-4; clone_size: many; cdr3_nt: TGTGCCAGCAGTTTAGGAACAGGCTCTGAAGCTTTCTTT; cdr3_aa: CASSLGTGSEAFF
d_call: .; j_call: TRBJ1-5; v_call: TRBV20-1; clone_size: many; cdr3_nt: TGCAGTGCTACAAACCACAATCAGCCCCAGCATTTT; cdr3_aa: CSATNHNQPQHF
d_call: .; j_call: TRBJ1-5; v_call: TRBV6-2/TRBV6-3; clone_size: many; cdr3_nt: TGTGCCAGCAGTTACAACGACTACCAGCCCCAGCATTTT; cdr3_aa: CASSYNDYQPQHF
d_call: TRBD2; j_call: TRBJ2-2; v_call: TRBV7-2; clone_size: many; cdr3_nt: TGTGCCAGCAGCCGGGCGGGGGGTTCGAACACCGGGGAGCTGTTTTTT; cdr3_aa: CASSRAGGSNTGELFF
d_call: .; j_call: TRBJ2-7; v_call: TRBV27; clone_size: many; cdr3_nt: TGTGCCAGCAGTCCGTCGGTAGGCGACACGGCCTACGAGCAGTACTTC; cdr3_aa: CASSPSVGDTAYEQYF
d_call: .; j_call: TRBJ1-2; v_call: TRBV6-1; clone_size: many; cdr3_nt: TGTGCCAGCAGGGACAGCGATGGAGGAGGCTACACCTTC; cdr3_aa: CASRDSDGGGYTF
d_call: .; j_call: TRBJ1-2; v_call: TRBV20-1; clone_size: many; cdr3_nt: TGCAGTGCTAGAACAGAGGGAGCTTCCGGGGGCTACACCTTC; cdr3_aa: CSARTEGASGGYTF
d_call: TRBD1; j_call: TRBJ1-5; v_call: TRBV12-5; clone_size: many; cdr3_nt: TGTGCTAGTGGTTTGGGCAGGGCGAGAGGGACAGGGGGTCTCAATCAGCCCCAGCATTTT; cdr3_aa: CASGLGRARGTGGLNQPQHF
d_call: TRBD2; j_call: TRBJ2-1; v_call: TRBV19; clone_size: many; cdr3_nt: TGTGCCAGTAGTAAGACTAGCGGGGGTGGTAGTGAGCAGTTCTTC; cdr3_aa: CASSKTSGGGSEQFF
d_call: TRBD2; j_call: TRBJ2-5; v_call: TRBV20-1; clone_size: many; cdr3_nt: TGCAGTGCTAGAGATGGCGGGGGGGCTCGAGAGACCCAGTACTTC; cdr3_aa: CSARDGGGARETQYF
d_call: .; j_call: TRBJ1-1; v_call: TRBV27; clone_size: many; cdr3_nt: TGTGCCAGCAGTTTATCCCTGAACACTGAAGCTTTCTTT; cdr3_aa: CASSLSLNTEAFF
d_call: TRBD1; j_call: TRBJ1-1; v_call: TRBV19; clone_size: many; cdr3_nt: TGTGCCAGTACCCAGGGACAGGGTCTCACTGAAGCTTTCTTT; cdr3_aa: CASTQGQGLTEAFF
d_call: .; j_call: TRBJ2-1; v_call: TRBV5-1; clone_size: many; cdr3_nt: TGCGCCAGCAGGGATGAGGGGAATGAGCAGTTCTTC; cdr3_aa: CASRDEGNEQFF
d_call: .; j_call: TRBJ1-5; v_call: TRBV20-1; clone_size: .; cdr3_nt: TGCAGTGCTAGGGGATACGGGATAGGGGGTGATAGCAAGCAGCCCCAGCATTTT; cdr3_aa: CSARGYGIGGDSKQPQHF
d_call: .; j_call: TRBJ1-2; v_call: TRBV9; clone_size: many; cdr3_nt: TGTGCCAGCAGCCCTCCGGGGGGTGTGGGAGGCTACACCTTC; cdr3_aa: CASSPPGGVGGYTF
d_call: .; j_call: TRBJ2-2; v_call: TRBV29-1; clone_size: many; cdr3_nt: TGCAGCGTCCTAATGAGCGGGCGACACACCGGGGAGCTGTTTTTT; cdr3_aa: CSVLMSGRHTGELFF
d_call: .; j_call: TRBJ2-3; v_call: TRBV4-3; clone_size: once; cdr3_nt: TGCGCCAGTAGCCTAAACTTCAACCGGGCAGATACGCAGTATTTT; cdr3_aa: CASSLNFNRADTQYF
d_call: .; j_call: TRBJ2-3; v_call: TRBV5-1; clone_size: many; cdr3_nt: TGCGCCAGCAGCTTGGCACAGGGTGGCACAGATACGCAGTATTTT; cdr3_aa: CASSLAQGGTDTQYF
d_call: TRBD1; j_call: TRBJ1-6; v_call: TRBV11-2; clone_size: many; cdr3_nt: TGTGCCAGCAGCGACCGGGACAGGGTTGTTAATTCACCCCTCCACTTT; cdr3_aa: CASSDRDRVVNSPLHF
d_call: .; j_call: TRBJ1-2; v_call: TRBV14; clone_size: many; cdr3_nt: TGTGCCAGCAGCCCACAAGGGAGGGCCGGGGGCTACACCTTC; cdr3_aa: CASSPQGRAGGYTF
d_call: .; j_call: TRBJ1-1; v_call: TRBV5-1; clone_size: few; cdr3_nt: TGCGCCAGCAGCTTGGCCGATGGGGCGGCTGAAGCTTTCTTT; cdr3_aa: CASSLADGAAEAFF
d_call: .; j_call: TRBJ1-2; v_call: TRBV15; clone_size: many; cdr3_nt: TGTGCCACCAGCAGAGGGGTCGGGACGGCTAAAGCCTACACCTTC; cdr3_aa: CATSRGVGTAKAYTF
d_call: .; j_call: TRBJ2-2; v_call: TRBV6-5; clone_size: many; cdr3_nt: TGTGCCAGCAGTGGATCGAGAGAGAACACCGGGGAGCTGTTTTTT; cdr3_aa: CASSGSRENTGELFF